This TCR beta chain was recorded in a study of blood T cell repertoires in COVID-19. Whole-study context: Sites across the United States, Italy and Spain contributed samples from acute and convalescent COVID-19. PBMCs, B-cell-depleted T cells, or T cells provided the cDNA or gDNA that made up the material.

V dropped 0 bases and J dropped 2 bases, with 10 bases sitting between them. This CDR3 has 15 amino acids. In germline, CDR1 is LGHNA, CDR2 YNFKEQ. Per the original methods: From reference gene primer amplification, estimates of nucleated cell counts were derived. This table comes from immunoSEQ multiplex PCR, and its TCRdb copy is limited to in-frame clones, with some not included. That table is the source of V, J and clone size, and D and trimming were worked out from the DNA. The table lists approximately 35,000 clones, 80% to 90% of them singletons, with about 5% in the top ten. The sample comprised peripheral blood. The rearrangement joins TRBV4-2 to TRBJ1-1, with a weak D call TRBD1 (6 bases). This clonotype was obtained from a woman aged 70-85 years with active COVID-19. In DNA, the CDR3 is TGTGCCAGCAGCCAAGATGGACAGCAAAACACTGAAGCTTTCTTT. This translates into CASSQDGQQNTEAFF.